Shown below are 9 T cell receptor beta chains from a single sample sequenced in a study of control samples from healthy donors and cancer patients (TCRdb year 2020). Receptor libraries were prepared by the immunoSEQ multiplex PCR assay. Sourced from immuneACCESS, this table was stored by TCRdb with only in-frame sequences that have V and J called. A share of the clones is absent; for the studies checked, an unresolved V gene accounts for under half, and the remainder has no known explanation. The sample has 100,000 to 150,000 clones on record, about nine tenths of them singletons. Together, the top ten hold over 7.5% of the sample. Sequencing was done on a sample of blood. The receptor source for this set is a man in his forties in good health.

This clone appeared a single time. The chain joins TRBV30 to TRBJ1-5; no clear D gene. Germline CDR1 is GTSNPN and CDR2 is SVGIG (reference sequence). V lost 0 bases and J lost 4, with 10 bases in between. This CDR3 is 14 amino acids long. Here the CDR3 reads CAWSVPGGNQPQHF. The CDR3 nucleotides read TGTGCCTGGAGTGTACCAGGAGGGAATCAGCCCCAGCATTTT.

V and J are TRBV24-1 and TRBJ1-2, with 7 bases lining up with TRBD1. Germline CDR1 KGHDR, CDR2 SFDVKD. V lost 4 bases, J lost 4 bases, and 5 bases stayed unmatched. The CDR3 is 14 residues long. Here the CDR3 reads CATSDPGQVYGYTF. The CDR3 DNA sequence: TGTGCCACCAGTGACCCTGGACAGGTCTATGGCTACACCTTC.

The CDR3 spells CASSPSVSRGYEQYF. The CDR3, as DNA: TGTGCCAGCTCACCGTCTGTCTCTCGAGGTTACGAGCAGTACTTC. The chain has TRBV18 and TRBJ2-7; D is unclear. V gave up 3 bases and J gave up 4 bases, with 16 bases separating them. This CDR3 is built from 15 residues. CDR1 is KGHSH, CDR2 LQKENI, per germline.

This rearrangement joins TRBV6-5 to TRBJ2-5; 12 bases are a match to TRBD2. V dropped 6 bases and J dropped 6; count of bases not matched to a gene: 5. From germline, CDR1 is MNHEY and CDR2 SVGAGI. This CDR3 spans 14 amino acids. The chain's CDR3 is CASRSSGGAKTQYF. In DNA, the CDR3 is TGTGCCAGCAGGTCTAGCGGGGGGGCAAAGACCCAGTACTTC.

This chain connects TRBV5-6 to TRBJ1-6; 9 bases align to TRBD1. V shed 7 bases and J 4 bases; nucleotides not matched to a gene: 3. This CDR3 region has 14 residues. Germline V gives CDR1 SGHDT, CDR2 YYEEEE. CDR3 loop: CASLTGGYNSPLHF. CDR3 DNA: TGTGCCAGCCTGACAGGGGGATATAATTCACCCCTCCACTTT.

With respect to this clone: At one end the junction does not follow the germline gene, possibly because of a read error. V is TRBV9 and J is TRBJ2-3; 14 bases map to TRBD2. The CDR3 spans 20 residues. Germline CDR1 SGDLS, CDR2 YYNGEE. As DNA, the CDR3 is TGTGCCCGCAGCGTCGCGGGGGGAGGGACTAGCGGGGGCGCCAAGGTTACGCAGTATTTT. Amino acid sequence: CARSVAGGGTSGGAKVTQYF.

As to this clone: Other DNA sequences from this sample encode an identical CDR3 as well. This chain connects TRBV21-1 to TRBJ2-5; TRBD2, as called in the table, went unchecked against the DNA. TRBV21-1 is a pseudogene locus. The CDR3 has 18 residues. DNA for the CDR3: TGTGCCAGCAGCAAATTGGGGACTAGCGGGGGCGAGCAAGAGACCCAGTACTTC. Protein product: CASSKLGTSGGEQETQYF.

V is TRBV9 and J is TRBJ1-6; D is perhaps TRBD1 (6 bases). This CDR3 contains 14 residues. Trimming shortened V by 3 bases and J by 7 bases, and 11 bases separated the two germline ends. CDR1 SGDLS and CDR2 YYNGEE come from the germline V gene. The CDR3 coding sequence is TGTGCCAGCAGCGGACAGGTCGAGAATTCACCCCTCCACTTT. As protein: CASSGQVENSPLHF.

V usage is TRBV4-3 and J usage is TRBJ2-5; 7 nucleotides match TRBD2. This CDR3 region has 15 residues. From germline, CDR1 is LGHNA and CDR2 YSLEER. Losses at the gene ends were 0 bases for V and 5 bases for J; bases not matched to a gene: 6. CDR3 coding DNA: TGCGCCAGCAGCCAAGAAAGGCGGGGGTCTGAGACCCAGTACTTC. Its protein is CASSQERRGSETQYF.